This T cell receptor (beta chain) was captured by sequencing in a study of T cells in Graves' hyperthyroidism and ophthalmopathy. TCR beta CDR3 regions were amplified from RNA transcripts. The HTBI primer set was used in a first-round RT-PCR of the TCR CDR3. TCRdb analysed the multiplex PCR reads with MiXCR anew, one entry per CDR3 protein. The data show around 340,000 distinct CDR3 sequences, over 11% seen once. The CDR3 extends over 15 amino acids. CDR1 is PRHDT and CDR2 is FYEKMQ in the germline V gene (reference sequence). V was pared by 0 bases and J by 4 bases, with 11 bases between. This clonotype was seen at least ten times.

Sequencing was performed on blood. This receptor was identified in a woman between 25 and 40 years old with Graves' hyperthyroidism. The chain uses TRBV13 and TRBJ2-3; D gene unclear. The CDR3 DNA reads TGTGCCAGCAGCTTAGGCCCTGCAGCTGCAGATACGCAGTATTTT. This sequence encodes CASSLGPAAADTQYF. The full variable domain, with the rest looked up from reference TRBV13 and TRBJ2-3, is AAGVIQSPRHLIKEKRETATLKCYPIPRHDTVYWYQQGPGQDPQFLISFYEKMQSDKGSIPDRFSAQQFSDYHSELNMSSLELGDSALYFCASSLGPAAADTQYFGPGTRLTVL.